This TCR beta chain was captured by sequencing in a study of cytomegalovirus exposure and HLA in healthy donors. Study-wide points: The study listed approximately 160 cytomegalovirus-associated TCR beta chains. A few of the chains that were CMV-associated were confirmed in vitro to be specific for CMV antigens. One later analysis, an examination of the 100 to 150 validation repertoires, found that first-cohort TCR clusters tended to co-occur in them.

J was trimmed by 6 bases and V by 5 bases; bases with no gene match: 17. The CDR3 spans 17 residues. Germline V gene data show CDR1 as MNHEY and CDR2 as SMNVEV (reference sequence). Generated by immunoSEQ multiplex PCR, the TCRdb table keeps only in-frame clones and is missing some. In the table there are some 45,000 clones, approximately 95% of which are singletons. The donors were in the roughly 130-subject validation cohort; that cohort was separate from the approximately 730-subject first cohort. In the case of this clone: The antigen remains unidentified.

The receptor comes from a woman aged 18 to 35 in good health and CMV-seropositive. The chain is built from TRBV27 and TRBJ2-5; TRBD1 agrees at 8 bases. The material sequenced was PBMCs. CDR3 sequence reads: CASSHPPGQGDFKTQYF. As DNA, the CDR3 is TGTGCCAGCAGTCACCCACCCGGACAGGGTGATTTTAAGACCCAGTACTTC.